These 18 T cell receptor beta chains came from one sample sequenced in a study of cytomegalovirus exposure and HLA in healthy donors. Primers included in the PCR were 60 Vbeta and 13 Jbeta primers. Sequencing used immunoSEQ multiplex PCR; TCRdb keeps in-frame clones, though not all of them. The top ten hold more than 5.5% of the sample, which has 150,000 to 200,000 clones, 80% seen once. Source material: PBMCs. The receptors derive from a man in his forties in good health and CMV-seronegative.

This clone was seen a handful of times. At one boundary the junction diverges from the germline segment, which might be a read error. CDR3 in amino acids: CSSSLGGNTEAFF. The DNA for the CDR3 is TGTTCCAGCAGCTTAGGAGGGAACACTGAAGCTTTCTTT. The V call is TRBV7-9, the J call TRBJ1-1; no clear D gene. Germline CDR1 and CDR2: SEHNR and FQNEAQ (reference sequence). The CDR3 extends over 13 amino acids.

The rearrangement joins TRBV5-1 to TRBJ2-1; 13 bases map to TRBD2. J lost 5 bases, V lost 3 bases, and 2 bases had no gene match. The CDR3 runs 15 residues. Germline values: CDR1 SGHRS, CDR2 YFSETQ. Written as DNA, the CDR3 is TGCGCCAGCAGCTCGACTAGCGGGGGGAACAATGAGCAGTTCTTC. Amino acids: CASSSTSGGNNEQFF.

This chain uses TRBV7-9 with TRBJ1-1, with 8 bases matching TRBD1. The CDR3 has 14 amino acids. Germline V gives CDR1 SEHNR, CDR2 FQNEAQ (reference sequence). Trimming at V came to 5 bases and at J to 4 bases, leaving 6 bases not matched to a gene. The chain's CDR3 is CASSPRTGTTEAFF. The CDR3 DNA is TGTGCCAGCAGCCCACGGACAGGGACCACTGAAGCTTTCTTT.

The chain carries TRBV6-5 and TRBJ2-1; weak D call: TRBD1 (6 bases). Looked up from germline, CDR1 is MNHEY and CDR2 is SVGAGI. V was trimmed by 2 bases and J by 1 base, leaving 6 bases between them. CDR3 length: 14 amino acids. CDR3 nucleotides: TGTGCCAGCAGTTACAGGGGGTCCTACAATGAGCAGTTCTTC. This gives the protein CASSYRGSYNEQFF.

The gene calls are TRBV10-2 and TRBJ2-3; D is possibly TRBD2 (7 bases). The CDR3 contains 15 residues. Trimming pared 6 bases from V and 4 bases from J, leaving 17 bases between. The germline CDR1 and CDR2 sequences are WSHSY and SAAADI. The CDR3 spells CASSGGWGGADTQYF. CDR3 sequence (DNA): TGCGCCAGCAGCGGGGGGTGGGGGGGCGCAGATACGCAGTATTTT.

The chain is built from TRBV19 and TRBJ2-1; 11 positions match TRBD2. Trimming cost V 3 bases and J 6 bases; bases outside gene matches: 7. The CDR3 covers 16 residues. CDR1 is LNHDA, CDR2 SQIVND, per germline (reference sequence). CDR3 amino acids: CASSIIPLAGGNEQFF. CDR3 coding DNA: TGTGCCAGTAGTATTATTCCGCTAGCGGGAGGCAATGAGCAGTTCTTC.

This clone was picked up a small number of times. The DNA for the CDR3 is TGCGCCAGCAGCCCGAGTTTGCGGGCTCTTACTAACTATGGCTACACCTTC. As protein: CASSPSLRALTNYGYTF. The chain has TRBV4-3 and TRBJ1-2; D remains ambiguous. The CDR3 runs 17 residues. V shed 4 bases and J shed 0 bases, with 18 bases lying between them. Germline V lookup: CDR1 LGHNA, CDR2 YSLEER.

This chain uses TRBV11-2 with TRBJ2-7; tentative D call: TRBD2 (5 bases). Trimming removed 1 base at V and 6 bases at J, with 7 bases between. CDR3 length: 12 amino acids. CDR1 and CDR2 from the germline V gene are SGHAT and FQNNGV. The CDR3 sequence is CASSLGAGEQYF. CDR3 nucleotides: TGTGCCAGCAGCTTAGGGGCGGGCGAGCAGTACTTC. The full variable domain, rest sourced from reference TRBV11-2 and TRBJ2-7, is EAGVAQSPRYKIIEKRQSVAFWCNPISGHATLYWYQQILGQGPKLLIQFQNNGVVDDSQLPKDRFSAERLKGVDSTLKIQPAKLEDSAVYLCASSLGAGEQYFGPGTRLTVT.

J is TRBJ2-3 and V is TRBV30, with 11 bases identical to TRBD2. V lost 4 bases, J lost 6 bases, and 6 bases stayed unmatched. Germline lookup yields CDR1 GTSNPN and CDR2 SVGIG (reference sequence). The CDR3 is 14 residues long. Written as DNA, the CDR3 is TGTGCCTGGACGGCTAGCGGGAGGTACGATACGCAGTATTTT. Its translation: CAWTASGRYDTQYF.

The chain has TRBV2 and TRBJ1-5; TRBD1 matches 7 bases. Germline V gene lookup returns CDR1 SNHLY and CDR2 FYNNEI. The CDR3 is 15 amino acids. V lost 1 base and J lost 3; bases outside the gene matches: 3. The CDR3 coding sequence is TGTGCCAGCAGTGAAGACAGGGGAATCAATCAGCCCCAGCATTTT. Protein: CASSEDRGINQPQHF.

The rearrangement uses TRBV2 and TRBJ2-7; no reliable D call. Trimming stripped 6 bases from V and 0 bases from J, with 15 bases between. This CDR3 comprises 15 residues. Germline CDR1 SNHLY, CDR2 FYNNEI. For the CDR3, the DNA is TGTGCCAGCAGAATAAATTTATCGTCCTCCTACGAGCAGTACTTC. Encoded protein: CASRINLSSSYEQYF.

This clone came up once. Here the CDR3 reads CASSLFAGAGRDTQYF. In DNA form, the CDR3 reads TGTGCCAGCAGCTTATTCGCGGGGGCTGGGAGAGATACGCAGTATTTT. V and J are TRBV7-2 and TRBJ2-3; D might be TRBD2 (7 bases). The germline CDR1 and CDR2 sequences are SGHTA and FQGNSA. This CDR3 is 16 amino acids long. V lost 2 bases and J 5 bases, leaving 17 bases between the germline ends.

The J gene is TRBJ2-3, the V gene TRBV19; TRBD1 aligns across 7 bases. Per the germline V gene, CDR1 is LNHDA and CDR2 is SQIVND (reference sequence). V lost 7 bases, J lost 0 bases, and 4 bases stayed unmatched. The CDR3 loop spans 14 amino acids. The CDR3 loop is CASTETGSTDTQYF. Written as DNA, the CDR3 is TGTGCCAGTACCGAGACAGGGAGCACAGATACGCAGTATTTT.

The chain carries TRBV7-9 and TRBJ2-7; D remains unclear. The germline V and J ends were trimmed by 2 bases and 5 bases, with 13 bases remaining between them. The CDR3 runs to 14 residues. CDR1 SEHNR and CDR2 FQNEAQ come from the germline V gene (reference sequence). DNA for the CDR3: TGTGCCAGCAGCTTACCCGGTATTCTCCACGAGCAGTACTTC. It translates to CASSLPGILHEQYF. The complete variable domain, with remaining parts taken from reference TRBV7-9 and TRBJ2-7, reads DTGVSQNPRHKITKRGQNVTFRCDPISEHNRLYWYRQTLGQGPEFLTYFQNEAQLEKSRLLSDRFSAERPKGSFSTLEIQRTEQGDSAMYLCASSLPGILHEQYFGPGTRLTVT.

The chain recombines TRBV6-6 with TRBJ2-7; tentatively, D is TRBD2 (5 bases). V gave up 9 bases and J gave up 2 bases, with 14 bases separating them. Germline V gene sequence: CDR1 MNHNY, CDR2 SVGAGI (reference sequence). CDR3 size: 13 residues. The CDR3, as DNA: TGTGCCAGTTCAACCGGGATCGCCTACGAGCAGTACTTC. Amino acid sequence: CASSTGIAYEQYF.

The J gene is TRBJ1-5, the V gene TRBV10-3; TRBD1 aligns across 7 bases. CDR1 ENHRY and CDR2 SYGVKD come from the germline V gene. The CDR3 extends over 14 amino acids. V lost 10 bases and J lost 4; bases outside the gene matches: 10. In nucleotides, the CDR3 is TGTGCCACCCAAGACAGGGACAGTAATCAGCCCCAGCATTTT. This translates into CATQDRDSNQPQHF.

The chain carries TRBV19 and TRBJ2-7; 7 bases align to TRBD1. Germline assignment: CDR1 LNHDA and CDR2 SQIVND (reference sequence). Unmatched junction bases numbered 7, after V lost 3 bases and J lost 8 bases. This CDR3 has 13 amino acids. The CDR3 region is CASSITSGGQQYF. The CDR3 DNA reads TGTGCCAGTAGTATTACGTCAGGGGGTCAGCAGTACTTC.

The chain joins TRBV30 to TRBJ1-1; possible D gene TRBD1, 6 bases. This CDR3 is built from 14 residues. With 8 bases removed from V and 1 base from J, the gap between germline ends came to 17 bases. Germline V gene sequence: CDR1 GTSNPN, CDR2 SVGIG (reference sequence). The CDR3 bases are TGTGCCCGCGGCCAGGGGCTCCCGAACACTGAAGCTTTCTTT. This gives the protein CARGQGLPNTEAFF.